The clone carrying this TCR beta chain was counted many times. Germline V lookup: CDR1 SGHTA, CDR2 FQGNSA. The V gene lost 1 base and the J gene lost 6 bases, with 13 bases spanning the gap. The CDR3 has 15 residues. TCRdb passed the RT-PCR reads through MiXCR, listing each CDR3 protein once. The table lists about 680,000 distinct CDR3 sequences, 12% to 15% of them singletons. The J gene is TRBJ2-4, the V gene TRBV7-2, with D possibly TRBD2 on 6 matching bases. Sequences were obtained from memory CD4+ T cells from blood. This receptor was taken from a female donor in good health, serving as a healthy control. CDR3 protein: CASSLVRDWGNIQYF. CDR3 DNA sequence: TGTGCCAGCAGCTTAGTTAGGGACTGGGGAAACATTCAGTACTTC.